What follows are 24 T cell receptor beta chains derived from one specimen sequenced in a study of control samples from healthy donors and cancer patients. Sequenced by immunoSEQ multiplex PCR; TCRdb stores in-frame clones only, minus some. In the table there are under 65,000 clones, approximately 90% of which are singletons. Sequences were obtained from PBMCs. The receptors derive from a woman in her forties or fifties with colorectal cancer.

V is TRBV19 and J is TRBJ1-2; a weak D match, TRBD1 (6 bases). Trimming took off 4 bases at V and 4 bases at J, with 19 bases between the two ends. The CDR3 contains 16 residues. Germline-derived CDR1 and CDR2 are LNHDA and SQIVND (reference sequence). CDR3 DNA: TGTGCCAGTAGTAGGGACAACAGGCCTTTTTTCTATGGCTACACCTTC. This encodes CASSRDNRPFFYGYTF.

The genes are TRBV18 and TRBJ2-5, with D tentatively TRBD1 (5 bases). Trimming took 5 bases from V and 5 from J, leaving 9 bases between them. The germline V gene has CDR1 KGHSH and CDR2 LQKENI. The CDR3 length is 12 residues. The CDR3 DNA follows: TGTGCCAGCTCATATAGGGGTGAGACCCAGTACTTC. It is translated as CASSYRGETQYF.

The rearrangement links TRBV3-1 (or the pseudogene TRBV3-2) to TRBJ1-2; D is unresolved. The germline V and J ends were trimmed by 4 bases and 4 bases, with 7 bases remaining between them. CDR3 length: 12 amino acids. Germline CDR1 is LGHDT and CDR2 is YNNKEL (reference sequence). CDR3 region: CASSLRSYGYTF. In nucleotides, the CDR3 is TGTGCCAGCAGCCTAAGGAGCTATGGCTACACCTTC.

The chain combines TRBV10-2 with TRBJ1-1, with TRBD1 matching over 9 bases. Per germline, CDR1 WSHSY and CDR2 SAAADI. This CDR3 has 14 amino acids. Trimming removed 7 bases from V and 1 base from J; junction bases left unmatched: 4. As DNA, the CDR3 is TGCGCCAGCACCATGACAGGGGGGAACACTGAAGCTTTCTTT. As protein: CASTMTGGNTEAFF.

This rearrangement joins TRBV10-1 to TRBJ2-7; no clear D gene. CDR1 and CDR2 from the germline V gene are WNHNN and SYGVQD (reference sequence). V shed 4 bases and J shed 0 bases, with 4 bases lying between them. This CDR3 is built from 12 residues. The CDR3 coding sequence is TGCGCCAGCAGTGGACCCTCCTACGAGCAGTACTTC. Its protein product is CASSGPSYEQYF.

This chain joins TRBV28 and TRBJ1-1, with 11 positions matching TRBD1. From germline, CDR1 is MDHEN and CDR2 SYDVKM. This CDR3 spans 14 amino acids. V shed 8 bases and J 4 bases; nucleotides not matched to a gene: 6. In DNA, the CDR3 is TGTGCCAGCCGCCCGGGACAGGGGGTCACTGAAGCTTTCTTT. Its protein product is CASRPGQGVTEAFF.

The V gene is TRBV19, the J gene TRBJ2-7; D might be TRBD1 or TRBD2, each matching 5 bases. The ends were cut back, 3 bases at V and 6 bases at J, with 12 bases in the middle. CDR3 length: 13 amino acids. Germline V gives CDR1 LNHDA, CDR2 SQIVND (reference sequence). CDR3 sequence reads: CASSISQGAEQYF. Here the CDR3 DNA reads TGTGCCAGTAGTATTTCGCAGGGAGCCGAGCAGTACTTC.

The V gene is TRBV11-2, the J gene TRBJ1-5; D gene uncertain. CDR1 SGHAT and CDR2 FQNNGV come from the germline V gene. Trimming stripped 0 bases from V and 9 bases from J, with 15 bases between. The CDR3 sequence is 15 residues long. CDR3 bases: TGTGCCAGCAGCTTAGATCTTGCGCGACCTGGGCCCCAGCATTTT. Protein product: CASSLDLARPGPQHF.

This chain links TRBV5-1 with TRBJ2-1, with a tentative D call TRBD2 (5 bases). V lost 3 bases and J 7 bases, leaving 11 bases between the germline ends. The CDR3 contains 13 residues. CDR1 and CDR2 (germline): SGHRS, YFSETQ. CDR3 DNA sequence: TGCGCCAGCAGCTCCCCGGGGTGGAATGAGCAGTTCTTC. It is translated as CASSSPGWNEQFF.

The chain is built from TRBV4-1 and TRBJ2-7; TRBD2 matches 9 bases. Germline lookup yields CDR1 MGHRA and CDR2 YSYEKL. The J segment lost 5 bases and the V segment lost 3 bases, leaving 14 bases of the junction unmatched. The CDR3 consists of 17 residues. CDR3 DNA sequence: TGCGCCAGCAGCCAGGATCGCGGGAGGGCCTTCAGTCACGAGCAGTACTTC. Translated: CASSQDRGRAFSHEQYF.

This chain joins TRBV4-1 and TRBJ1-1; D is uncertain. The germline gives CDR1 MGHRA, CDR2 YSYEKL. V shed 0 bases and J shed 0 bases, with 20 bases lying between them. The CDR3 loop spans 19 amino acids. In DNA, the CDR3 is TGCGCCAGCAGCCAAGAACGCACTTCCGGACCCTACCTGAACACTGAAGCTTTCTTT. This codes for CASSQERTSGPYLNTEAFF.

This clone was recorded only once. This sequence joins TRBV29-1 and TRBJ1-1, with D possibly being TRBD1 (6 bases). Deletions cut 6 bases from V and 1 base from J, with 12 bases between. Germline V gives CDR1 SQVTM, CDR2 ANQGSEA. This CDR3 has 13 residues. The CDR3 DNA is TGCAGCGTCCCCTCACAGGGGAACACTGAAGCTTTCTTT. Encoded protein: CSVPSQGNTEAFF.

CDR3 in amino acids: CASSPGTTSTDTQYF. CDR3 DNA: TGTGCCAGCAGCCCCGGGACAACTAGCACAGATACGCAGTATTTT. The chain employs TRBV7-9 and TRBJ2-3; tentatively, D is TRBD1 (6 bases). Germline V gene lookup returns CDR1 SEHNR and CDR2 FQNEAQ (reference sequence). The CDR3 has 15 amino acids. Trimming shortened V by 5 bases and J by 0 bases, and 12 bases separated the two germline ends.

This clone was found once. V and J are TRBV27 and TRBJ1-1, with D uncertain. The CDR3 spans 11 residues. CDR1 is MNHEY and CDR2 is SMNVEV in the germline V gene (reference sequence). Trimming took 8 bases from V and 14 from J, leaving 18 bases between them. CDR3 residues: CASGRDASLFF. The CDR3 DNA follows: TGTGCCAGCGGGAGAGACGCAAGTCTGTTCTTT.

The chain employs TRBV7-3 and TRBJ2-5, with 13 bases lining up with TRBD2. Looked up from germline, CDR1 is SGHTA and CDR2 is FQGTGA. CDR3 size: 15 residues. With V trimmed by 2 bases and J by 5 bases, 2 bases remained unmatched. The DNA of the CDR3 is TGTGCCAGCAGCTTAGGACTAGCGGGGGTGGAGACCCAGTACTTC. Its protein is CASSLGLAGVETQYF.

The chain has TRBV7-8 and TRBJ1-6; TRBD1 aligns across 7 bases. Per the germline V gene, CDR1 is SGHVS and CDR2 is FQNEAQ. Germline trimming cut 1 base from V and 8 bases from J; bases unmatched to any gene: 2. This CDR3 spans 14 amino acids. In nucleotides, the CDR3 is TGTGCCAGCAGCTTAGTCCAGGGGGATTCACCCCTCCACTTT. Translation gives CASSLVQGDSPLHF.

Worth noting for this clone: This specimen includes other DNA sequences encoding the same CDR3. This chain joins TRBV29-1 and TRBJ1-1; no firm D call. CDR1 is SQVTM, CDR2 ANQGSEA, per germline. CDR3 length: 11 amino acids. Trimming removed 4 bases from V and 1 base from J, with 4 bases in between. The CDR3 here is CSVASNTEAFF. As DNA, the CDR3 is TGCAGCGTTGCCTCGAACACTGAAGCTTTCTTT.

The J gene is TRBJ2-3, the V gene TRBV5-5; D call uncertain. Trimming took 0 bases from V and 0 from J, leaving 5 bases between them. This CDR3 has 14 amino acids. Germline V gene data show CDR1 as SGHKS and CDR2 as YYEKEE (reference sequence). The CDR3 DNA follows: TGTGCCAGCAGCTTGGAATCGAGCACAGATACGCAGTATTTT. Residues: CASSLESSTDTQYF.

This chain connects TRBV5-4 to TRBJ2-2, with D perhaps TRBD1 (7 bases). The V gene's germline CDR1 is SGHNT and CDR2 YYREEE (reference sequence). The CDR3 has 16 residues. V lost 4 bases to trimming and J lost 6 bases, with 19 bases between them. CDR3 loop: CASSGRTGIPAGELFF. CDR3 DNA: TGTGCCAGCAGCGGGAGGACAGGCATCCCCGCCGGGGAGCTGTTTTTT.

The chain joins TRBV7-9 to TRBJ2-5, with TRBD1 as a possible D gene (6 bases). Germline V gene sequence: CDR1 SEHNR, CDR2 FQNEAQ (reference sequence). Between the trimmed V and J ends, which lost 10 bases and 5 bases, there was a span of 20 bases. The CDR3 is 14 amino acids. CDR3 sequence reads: CAIVSNTGYETQYF. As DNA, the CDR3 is TGTGCCATTGTCTCAAATACAGGGTATGAGACCCAGTACTTC.

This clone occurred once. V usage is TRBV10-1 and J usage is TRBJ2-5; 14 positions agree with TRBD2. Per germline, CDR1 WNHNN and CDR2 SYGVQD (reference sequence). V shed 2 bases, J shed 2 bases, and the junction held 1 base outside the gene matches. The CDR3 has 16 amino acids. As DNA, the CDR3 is TGCGCCAGCAGTGAGGGACTAGCGGGGGGACAAGAGACCCAGTACTTC. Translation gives CASSEGLAGGQETQYF.

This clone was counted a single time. CDR3 DNA sequence: TGTGCCAGCGGCTGGACTAGCGGGAGTGCTGATGAGCAGTTCTTC. It is translated as CASGWTSGSADEQFF. The chain is built from TRBV6-5 and TRBJ2-1; 13 positions match TRBD2. This CDR3 comprises 15 residues. Germline loops: CDR1 MNHEY, CDR2 SVGAGI. The V and J ends lost 8 bases and 8 bases, in that order; junction bases with no gene match: 9.

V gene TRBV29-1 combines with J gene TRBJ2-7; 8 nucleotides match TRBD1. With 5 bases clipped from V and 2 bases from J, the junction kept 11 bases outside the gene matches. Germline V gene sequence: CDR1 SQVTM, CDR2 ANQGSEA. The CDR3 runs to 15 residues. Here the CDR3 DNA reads TGCAGCGTTCTAAAGCTACAGGGGGTGACCTACGAGCAGTACTTC. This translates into CSVLKLQGVTYEQYF.

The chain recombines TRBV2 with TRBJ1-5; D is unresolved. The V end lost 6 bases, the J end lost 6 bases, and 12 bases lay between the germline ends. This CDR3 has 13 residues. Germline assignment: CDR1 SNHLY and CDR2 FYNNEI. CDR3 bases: TGTGCCAGCAGAGGAGGGCCCCCTCAGCCCCAGCATTTT. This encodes CASRGGPPQPQHF.